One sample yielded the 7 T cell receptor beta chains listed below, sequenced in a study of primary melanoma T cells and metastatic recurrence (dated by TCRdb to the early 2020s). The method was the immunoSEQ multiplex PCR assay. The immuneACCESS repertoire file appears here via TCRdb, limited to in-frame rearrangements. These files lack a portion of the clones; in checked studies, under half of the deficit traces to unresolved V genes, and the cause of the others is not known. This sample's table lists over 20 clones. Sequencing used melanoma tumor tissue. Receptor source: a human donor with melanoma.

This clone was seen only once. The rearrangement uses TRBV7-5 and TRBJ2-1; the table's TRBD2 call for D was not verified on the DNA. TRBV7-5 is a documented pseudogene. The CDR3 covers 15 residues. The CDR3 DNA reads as TGTGCCAGCAGCTTAGCGGGGTTCTCCTACAATGAGCAGTTCTTC. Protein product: CASSLAGFSYNEQFF.

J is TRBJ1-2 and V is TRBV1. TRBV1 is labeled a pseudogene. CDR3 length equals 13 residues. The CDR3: CASSQDGDRGYTF. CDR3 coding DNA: TGCGCCAGCAGCCAAGATGGGGACCGCGGCTACACCTTC.

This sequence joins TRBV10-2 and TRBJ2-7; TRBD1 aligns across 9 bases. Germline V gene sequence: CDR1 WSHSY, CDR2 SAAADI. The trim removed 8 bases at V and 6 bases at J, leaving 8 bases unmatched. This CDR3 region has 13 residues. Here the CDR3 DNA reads TGCGCCAGCCTCCGGGACAGGGTTTCCGAGCAGTACTTC. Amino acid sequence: CASLRDRVSEQYF.

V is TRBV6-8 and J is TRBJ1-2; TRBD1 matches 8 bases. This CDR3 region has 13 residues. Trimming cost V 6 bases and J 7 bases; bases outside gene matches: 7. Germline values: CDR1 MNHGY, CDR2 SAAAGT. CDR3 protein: CASRADRVTGYTF. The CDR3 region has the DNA TGTGCCAGCAGAGCGGACAGGGTAACTGGCTACACCTTC.

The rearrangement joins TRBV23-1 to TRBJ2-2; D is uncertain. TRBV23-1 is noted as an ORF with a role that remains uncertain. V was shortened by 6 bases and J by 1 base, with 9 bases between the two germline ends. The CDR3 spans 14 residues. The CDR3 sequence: CASSTRQNTGELFF. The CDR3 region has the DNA TGCGCCAGCAGCACCCGACAGAACACCGGGGAGCTGTTTTTT.

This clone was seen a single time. The CDR3 DNA follows: TGTGCCAGCAGCTTAAACGCTGACAGATCAGATACGCAGTATTTT. It is translated as CASSLNADRSDTQYF. The gene calls are TRBV11-3 and TRBJ2-3, with D perhaps TRBD1 (5 bases). The CDR3 covers 15 residues. The V gene's germline CDR1 is SGHNT and CDR2 YENEEA. The ends were cut back, 2 bases at V and 4 bases at J, with 13 bases in the middle.

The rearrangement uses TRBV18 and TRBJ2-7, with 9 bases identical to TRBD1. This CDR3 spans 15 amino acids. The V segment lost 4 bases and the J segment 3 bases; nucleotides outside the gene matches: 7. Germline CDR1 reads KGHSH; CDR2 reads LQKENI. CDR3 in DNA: TGTGCCAGCTCACTCAATCCGGGACAGGGCTACGAGCAGTACTTC. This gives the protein CASSLNPGQGYEQYF.